This TCR beta chain was found in a study of blood T cell repertoires in COVID-19. Study-level background: Samples taken during acute and convalescent COVID-19 were collected in the United States, Italy and Spain. T cells, B-cell-depleted T cells, or PBMCs supplied cDNA or gDNA.

Study processing details: Scientists estimated how many nucleated cells there were by amplifying reference gene primers. Here immunoSEQ multiplex PCR was the method, and the copy in TCRdb shows in-frame clones only, minus some. Clone size and the V and J calls come from that table; the DNA yielded D and trimming. The sample lists over 80,000 clones; 80% to 90% were seen once. Germline lookup yields CDR1 SGHNT and CDR2 YYREEE (reference sequence). This CDR3 contains 15 residues. Trimming took off 5 bases at V and 3 bases at J, with 17 bases between the two ends. The sample consisted of peripheral blood. The receptor was derived from a woman aged 60 to 75 with acute or convalescent COVID-19. This rearrangement joins TRBV5-4 to TRBJ1-2, with D perhaps matching TRBD1 (6 bases). The DNA for the CDR3 is TGTGCCAGCAGGCCCGGGACATCTACCGACTATGGCTACACCTTC. It translates to CASRPGTSTDYGYTF. The full variable domain, completed using reference TRBV5-4 and TRBJ1-2, is ETGVTQSPTHLIKTRGQQVTLRCSSQSGHNTVSWYQQALGQGPQFIFQYYREEENGRGNFPPRFSGLQFPNYSSELNVNALELDDSALYLCASRPGTSTDYGYTFGSGTRLTVV.